This TCR beta chain originates from a study of T cell repertoires in cytomegalovirus infection. Turning to the study itself: TCR beta signatures that were public indicated CMV infection and matching HLA type. Points from the study as a whole: Across the ex vivo response, the dominant clonotypes were HLA-C-restricted CMV-specific TCR beta clonotypes.

This CDR3 comprises 15 residues. Looked up from germline, CDR1 is SGHAT and CDR2 is FQNNGV. Unmatched junction bases numbered 4, after V lost 1 base and J lost 2 bases. Via MiXCR, TCRdb re-called the reads, giving one row per CDR3 protein. The sample records fewer than 550,000 distinct CDR3 sequences, about 30% being singletons. This clonotype was detected a few times. Its antigen is not known. The sample consisted of PBMCs. The genes are TRBV11-2 and TRBJ2-7, with 8 bases aligning to TRBD2. The TCR originated in a human donor in good health (CMV status not recorded). Some clones in this sample may be carry-over from other donors' samples. CDR3 nucleotides: TGTGCCAGCAGCTTAGGTCAGCGGGAGACCTACGAGCAGTACTTC. Protein: CASSLGQRETYEQYF.